The rows below give T cell receptor beta chains drawn from one sample of a study of OX40 agonist ivuxolimab in advanced cancers. Profiling relied on immunoSEQ multiplex PCR, and the TCRdb table lists in-frame clones only, not all of them. Here the sample spans about 48,000 clones, about 87% being singletons. The sample in question was CD4+ or CD8+ T cells sorted from blood, obtained in a trial of the OX40 agonist ivuxolimab. These receptors all stem from an adult with an advanced solid tumor such as melanoma, head and neck, liver or kidney cancer. CDR3s include the opening cysteine and the closing phenylalanine or tryptophan. A D gene is named only where the DNA matches it firmly. Clone size, where shown, is once, few, many, or a class for clones that have expanded.

v_gene: TRBV28
j_gene: TRBJ2-4
d_gene: -
abundance: once
CDR3aa: CASSFNRALAKNIQYF
CDR3nt: TGTGCCAGCAGTTTTAACAGGGCTCTAGCCAAAAACATTCAGTACTTC

v_gene: TRBV4-3
j_gene: TRBJ1-1
d_gene: -
abundance: -
CDR3aa: CASSQRQGSTEAFF
CDR3nt: TGCGCCAGCAGCCAACGGCAGGGGAGCACTGAAGCTTTCTTT

v_gene: TRBV5-1
j_gene: TRBJ1-1
d_gene: -
abundance: -
CDR3aa: CASSLGSGRANTEAFF
CDR3nt: TGCGCCAGCAGCTTGGGGTCGGGCAGGGCCAACACTGAAGCTTTCTTT

v_gene: TRBV29-1
j_gene: TRBJ2-5
d_gene: TRBD2
abundance: -
CDR3aa: CSALTGLAGQETQYF
CDR3nt: TGCAGCGCTCTAACGGGACTAGCAGGCCAAGAGACCCAGTACTTC

v_gene: TRBV4-1
j_gene: TRBJ2-2
d_gene: TRBD1
abundance: -
CDR3aa: CASSQAGTANTGELFF
CDR3nt: TGCGCCAGCAGCCAGGCCGGGACAGCGAACACCGGGGAGCTGTTTTTT

v_gene: TRBV9
j_gene: TRBJ1-1
d_gene: TRBD1
abundance: -
CDR3aa: CASSVSTGSDTEAFF
CDR3nt: TGTGCCAGCAGCGTGTCGACAGGGTCGGACACTGAAGCTTTCTTT

v_gene: TRBV27
j_gene: TRBJ2-7
d_gene: -
abundance: -
CDR3aa: CASSSGPYEQYF
CDR3nt: TGTGCCAGCAGTTCAGGGCCCTACGAGCAGTACTTC

v_gene: TRBV6-5
j_gene: TRBJ1-2
d_gene: -
abundance: -
CDR3aa: CASRHMGGGYGYTF
CDR3nt: TGTGCCAGCAGACACATGGGGGGGGGCTATGGCTACACCTTC

v_gene: TRBV27
j_gene: TRBJ2-3
d_gene: TRBD2
abundance: -
CDR3aa: CASSFSGGADTQYF
CDR3nt: TGTGCCAGCAGTTTTAGCGGGGGGGCTGATACGCAGTATTTT

v_gene: TRBV6-5
j_gene: TRBJ2-1
d_gene: -
abundance: -
CDR3aa: CASGFAGNSNEQFF
CDR3nt: TGTGCCAGCGGGTTTGCGGGGAATTCGAATGAGCAGTTCTTC

v_gene: TRBV28
j_gene: TRBJ2-1
d_gene: -
abundance: -
CDR3aa: CASSPTSGNEQFF
CDR3nt: TGTGCCAGCAGCCCAACCTCTGGCAATGAGCAGTTCTTC

v_gene: TRBV2
j_gene: TRBJ2-3
d_gene: -
abundance: -
CDR3aa: CASSSHTPEPYF
CDR3nt: TGTGCCAGCAGCTCCCACACTCCCGAACCCTATTTT

v_gene: TRBV10-3
j_gene: TRBJ2-7
d_gene: TRBD2
abundance: -
CDR3aa: CAILGTSGGLYEQYF
CDR3nt: TGTGCCATCTTAGGGACTAGCGGGGGGCTTTACGAGCAGTACTTC

v_gene: TRBV27
j_gene: TRBJ1-2
d_gene: TRBD1
abundance: once
CDR3aa: CASRRQGWEYGYTF
CDR3nt: TGTGCCAGCAGGCGACAGGGGTGGGAATATGGCTACACCTTC

v_gene: TRBV7-2
j_gene: TRBJ1-5
d_gene: -
abundance: -
CDR3aa: CASSFDLSNQPQHF
CDR3nt: TGTGCCAGCAGCTTCGACCTTAGCAATCAGCCCCAGCATTTT

v_gene: TRBV27
j_gene: TRBJ2-7
d_gene: -
abundance: -
CDR3aa: CASSFRLDYEQYF
CDR3nt: TGTGCCAGCAGTTTTAGACTAGACTACGAGCAGTACTTC

v_gene: TRBV6-5
j_gene: TRBJ2-1
d_gene: -
abundance: -
CDR3aa: CASSFEPGKQFF
CDR3nt: TGTGCCAGCAGTTTCGAACCAGGGAAGCAGTTCTTC

v_gene: TRBV5-6
j_gene: TRBJ2-1
d_gene: -
abundance: -
CDR3aa: CASNEQFF
CDR3nt: TGTGCCAGCAATGAGCAGTTCTTC

v_gene: TRBV7-6
j_gene: TRBJ2-7
d_gene: -
abundance: -
CDR3aa: CASSLRDTDYEQYF
CDR3nt: TGTGCCAGCAGCTTACGGGACACTGACTACGAGCAGTACTTC